This T cell receptor beta chain appears in the sequencing data of a study of cytomegalovirus exposure and HLA in healthy donors. PCR was performed using 60 Vbeta and 13 Jbeta primers. Here immunoSEQ multiplex PCR was the method, and the copy in TCRdb shows in-frame clones only, minus some. The sample contains around 220,000 clones, approximately 83% of which appear only once. To note about this clone: Its cognate antigen is unknown.

Study-wide results and limits: TCR sequences were mostly rare, though some public TCRs occurred in many donors. Several of the most significant clusters appeared, in a later analysis, to be linked to common viral pathogens. In an earlier analysis, productive rearrangement rates for most beta V segments clustered near 87% or 30%. V- and J-gene trimming of TCR beta was linked (in a later analysis) to a missense DCLRE1C variant.

This TCR came from a girl aged 5-17 years in good health and CMV-seronegative. The sequencing sample was made of PBMCs.

CDR3 bases: TGTGCCAGCAGCAGGGTTCGCTCTGGAAACACCATATATTTT. Amino acid sequence: CASSRVRSGNTIYF. The chain is built from TRBV2 and TRBJ1-3; D is perhaps TRBD1 (5 bases). This CDR3 is 14 amino acids long. V lost 6 bases, J lost 0 bases, and 9 bases lay in between. Germline lookup yields CDR1 SNHLY and CDR2 FYNNEI.